One and the same sample provided the 11 T cell receptor beta chains below, sequenced in a study of blood T cell repertoires in COVID-19. Using immunoSEQ multiplex PCR, the repertoire was profiled, and TCRdb retains in-frame clones only, with some absent. This table holds some 130,000 clones, roughly 90% found once. Sequenced input: peripheral blood. These receptors were collected from a man between 65 and 85 years old with active COVID-19.

The gene calls are TRBV2 and TRBJ2-1, with 8 nucleotides matching TRBD2. Germline V CDR1 and CDR2: SNHLY, FYNNEI. The CDR3 extends over 17 amino acids. Trimming took 6 bases from V and 0 from J; bases not matched to a gene: 10. The CDR3 sequence is CASSLSSGPSSYNEQFF. CDR3 coding DNA: TGTGCCAGCAGCCTCTCTAGCGGGCCAAGCTCCTACAATGAGCAGTTCTTC.

V usage is TRBV11-3 and J usage is TRBJ2-7; D might be TRBD2 (6 bases). The CDR3 contains 13 residues. Per the germline V gene, CDR1 is SGHNT and CDR2 is YENEEA. Trimming shortened V by 5 bases and J by 0 bases, and 8 bases separated the two germline ends. The CDR3, as DNA: TGTGCCAGCAGCCCAGCGGGCTCCTACGAGCAGTACTTC. This encodes CASSPAGSYEQYF.

The chain joins TRBV18 to TRBJ2-6; 7 nucleotides agree with TRBD1. Per germline, CDR1 KGHSH and CDR2 LQKENI. CDR3 length: 18 amino acids. The trim removed 4 bases at V and 0 bases at J, leaving 9 bases unmatched. The CDR3 sequence is CASSRTGTAYSGANVLTF. The CDR3 region has the DNA TGTGCCAGCTCACGTACCGGGACAGCCTACTCTGGGGCCAACGTCCTGACTTTC.

The chain carries TRBV2 and TRBJ2-5; 10 bases are a match to TRBD2. Trimming removed 6 bases from V and 4 bases from J; junction bases left unmatched: 5. CDR1 and CDR2 (germline): SNHLY, FYNNEI. This CDR3 is built from 14 residues. The CDR3 protein is CASRGGLASETQYF. For the CDR3, the DNA is TGTGCCAGCAGGGGGGGACTAGCGTCAGAGACCCAGTACTTC.

The chain combines TRBV6-1 with TRBJ1-5; 8 bases agree with TRBD1. This CDR3 is built from 15 residues. Per the germline V gene, CDR1 is MNHNS and CDR2 is SASEGT. V lost 2 bases and J lost 7; bases outside the gene matches: 7. The CDR3 nucleotides are TGTGCCAGCAGTGAACAGGGGGCGATGGGACAGCCCCAGCATTTT. This sequence encodes CASSEQGAMGQPQHF.

This clone was counted once. The rearrangement joins TRBV10-1 to TRBJ2-5; possibly TRBD1 for D (6 bases). The CDR3 spans 16 residues. Per germline, CDR1 WNHNN and CDR2 SYGVQD (reference sequence). The V end was cut by 5 bases, the J end by 4 bases, with 20 bases between. CDR3 DNA sequence: TGCGCCAGCAGTCCTTCTAGGCAGGGGCGATTAGAGACCCAGTACTTC. Amino acids: CASSPSRQGRLETQYF.

J is TRBJ2-5 and V is TRBV28, with 10 bases matching TRBD1. Germline V gene data show CDR1 as MDHEN and CDR2 as SYDVKM. With 7 bases clipped from V and 5 bases from J, the junction kept 10 bases outside the gene matches. The CDR3 runs to 15 residues. The CDR3 reads CASKRDRGLSETQYF. CDR3 DNA: TGTGCCAGCAAAAGGGACAGGGGCTTGAGTGAGACCCAGTACTTC.

The chain recombines TRBV5-1 with TRBJ2-4, with 11 bases identical to TRBD2. CDR3 length equals 16 residues. CDR1 and CDR2 from the germline V gene are SGHRS and YFSETQ. The ends lost 5 bases at V and 6 bases at J; junction bases unmatched: 10. The CDR3 region is CASSWQTSGNGNIQYF. DNA of the CDR3: TGCGCCAGCAGTTGGCAGACTAGCGGGAACGGAAACATTCAGTACTTC.

This chain joins TRBV9 and TRBJ1-5; TRBD1 matches 8 bases. The germline gives CDR1 SGDLS, CDR2 YYNGEE. This CDR3 is built from 15 residues. With 2 bases clipped from V and 4 bases from J, the junction kept 5 bases outside the gene matches. CDR3 residues: CASSVDQGANQPQHF. The CDR3 DNA follows: TGTGCCAGCAGCGTGGACCAGGGGGCGAATCAGCCCCAGCATTTT.

This chain joins TRBV5-5 and TRBJ2-1; 12 nucleotides align to TRBD2. The V gene end was trimmed by 0 bases and the J gene end by 9 bases; junction bases not matched to a gene: 7. In germline, CDR1 is SGHKS, CDR2 YYEKEE (reference sequence). This CDR3 is 16 amino acids long. For the CDR3, the DNA is TGTGCCAGCAGCTTGGCCGCTAGCGGGAGGGCCCTTGAGCAGTTCTTC. This translates into CASSLAASGRALEQFF.

This CDR3 reads CASSSGHGTYNEQFF. In nucleotides, the CDR3 is TGTGCCAGCAGCTCCGGGCACGGGACCTACAATGAGCAGTTCTTC. The chain uses TRBV7-6 and TRBJ2-1, with D possibly being TRBD2 (5 bases). Germline CDR1 and CDR2: SGHVS and FNYEAQ. CDR3 length equals 15 residues. The V end was cut by 4 bases, the J end by 2 bases, with 12 bases between.